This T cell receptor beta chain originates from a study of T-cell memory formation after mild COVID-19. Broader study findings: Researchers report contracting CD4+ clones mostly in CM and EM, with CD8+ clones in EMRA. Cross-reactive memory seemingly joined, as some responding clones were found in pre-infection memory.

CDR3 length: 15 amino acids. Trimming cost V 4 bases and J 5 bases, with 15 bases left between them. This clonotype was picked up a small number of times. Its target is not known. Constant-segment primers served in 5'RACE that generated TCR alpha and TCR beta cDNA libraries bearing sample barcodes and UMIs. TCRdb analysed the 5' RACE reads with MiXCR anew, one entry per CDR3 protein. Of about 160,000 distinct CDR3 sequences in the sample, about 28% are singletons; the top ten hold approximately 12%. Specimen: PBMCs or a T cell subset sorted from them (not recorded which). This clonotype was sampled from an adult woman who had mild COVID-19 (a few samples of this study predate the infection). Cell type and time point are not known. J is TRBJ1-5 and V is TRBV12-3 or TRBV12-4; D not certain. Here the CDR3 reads CASSSPQSAHQPQHF. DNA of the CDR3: TGTGCCAGCAGTTCCCCACAGTCAGCTCATCAGCCCCAGCATTTT.